The sequence of this T cell receptor (beta chain) was determined in a study of T cell repertoires in cytomegalovirus infection (dated 2019 in TCRdb). Regarding the study in general: Peptide stimulations targeted recently identified HLA-C-restricted CMV epitopes, whose presentation resists viral immunomodulation, together with well-studied HLA-B-restricted epitopes. The HLA type of each donor mattered for the analysis, because public TCR beta signatures pointed to carriage of CMV infection along with the matching HLA type. Results and caveats for the whole study, not just this receptor: Cumulative frequency of public TCR beta family members discriminated carriers of CMV infection plus the relevant HLA type in this cohort and an independent roughly 340-donor cohort. The ex vivo response was dominated by HLA-C-restricted CMV-specific TCR beta clonotypes, which also provided the single most frequent clonotype in two of eight donors.

Reading from cysteine to phenylalanine, the CDR3 counts 17 amino acids. Kept here is only the CDR3 DNA, which spans 51 bases and is read in frame from base 1. The germline V gene (reference sequence) sets CDR1 to SGHNT and CDR2 to YYREEE. V loses 3 bases at its end and J loses 6 bases; junction bases beyond the gene matches: 13. The data were produced on an Illumina HiSeq 1500. TCRdb reanalyzed the raw reads on its own, using fastp at Q25 for trimming and MiXCR for clone calling, and kept in-frame beta chains. Records with the same CDR3 protein are collapsed into one entry carrying the most frequent genes and DNA. Recorded for this sample are some 700,000 distinct CDR3 sequences; roughly 30% of them occurred a single time. Of the sample, around a sixth falls within the top ten clones. A note on this clonotype: What this receptor recognizes is not known. No qualities accompany the bases; no much larger clone lies one base away.

The treatment or condition label for this specimen denotes: in vitro stimulation with specific CMV peptide epitopes to enrich CMV-specific T cells. The chain employs TRBV5-4 and TRBJ2-7, with 12 junctional bases fitting TRBD2. The sequencing used cultured PBMCs, collected from culture after CMV antigen stimulation. The origin of this receptor is a human donor in good health (CMV status not recorded). Some clones in this sample may be carry-over from other donors' samples. The DNA reads as follows: TGTGCCAGCAGCTCAGGACTAGCGGGGTCCCCGGTCGGCGAGCAGTACTTC. Translated, it gives CASSSGLAGSPVGEQYF.